These 24 T cell receptor beta chains originate from one sample sequenced in a study of identical twins. MiXCR, run by TCRdb on the 5' RACE reads, gives a single entry per CDR3 protein. Of about 250,000 distinct CDR3 sequences in the sample, around 7.6% were seen once. These same records also appear under a second study, on yellow fever vaccine responses in identical twins.

The material sequenced was CD8+ T cells sorted from blood. The receptors shown here come from a young woman in good health.

This clonotype was observed a handful of times. This chain links TRBV7-9 with TRBJ1-2; weak D call: TRBD1 (5 bases). Trimming removed 5 bases at V and 5 bases at J, with 15 bases between. This CDR3 has 14 amino acids. CDR1 is SEHNR and CDR2 is FQNEAQ in the germline V gene (reference sequence). The CDR3 region has the DNA TGTGCCAGCAGCCCCGGGACCCTTGGATATGGCTACACCTTC. Protein product: CASSPGTLGYGYTF.

This clonotype was picked up a small number of times. The chain uses TRBV27 and TRBJ2-7; no reliable D call. CDR3 length equals 12 residues. Trimming stripped 0 bases from V and 7 bases from J, with 7 bases between. The germline CDR1 and CDR2 sequences are MNHEY and SMNVEV (reference sequence). The chain's CDR3 is CASSLSVREQYF. The CDR3 nucleotides are TGTGCCAGCAGTTTATCGGTCCGGGAGCAGTACTTC.

This clonotype was seen more than once but under ten times. The chain carries TRBV28 and TRBJ2-1; no clear D. CDR1 and CDR2 (germline): MDHEN, SYDVKM. The V and J ends lost 7 bases and 0 bases respectively, with 16 bases between them. CDR3 length equals 16 residues. The CDR3 coding sequence is TGTGCCAGCACCACCGGCTATGATACCTCCTACAATGAGCAGTTCTTC. Protein product: CASTTGYDTSYNEQFF.

This clonotype came up a few times. The chain couples TRBV9 to TRBJ2-5, with 14 bases aligning to TRBD2. CDR3 size: 16 residues. Trimming at V came to 3 bases and at J to 5 bases, leaving 6 bases not matched to a gene. Germline assignment: CDR1 SGDLS and CDR2 YYNGEE. CDR3 amino acids: CASSAGTSGGSETQYF. The DNA of the CDR3 is TGTGCCAGCAGCGCCGGGACTAGCGGGGGCTCTGAGACCCAGTACTTC.

This clonotype was counted a few times. The rearrangement uses TRBV24-1 and TRBJ2-3, with a tentative D call TRBD2 (5 bases). Trimming cost V 3 bases and J 8 bases, with 14 bases left between them. This CDR3 spans 14 amino acids. Germline assignment: CDR1 KGHDR and CDR2 SFDVKD. The CDR3 loop is CATSDPLGISTQYF. The CDR3 region has the DNA TGTGCCACCAGTGATCCCCTCGGGATATCTACGCAGTATTTT.

The J gene is TRBJ2-5, the V gene TRBV28, with TRBD2 matching 9 bases. Germline loops: CDR1 MDHEN, CDR2 SYDVKM. V was clipped by 2 bases and J by 0 bases; unmatched bases: 4. CDR3 length: 16 residues. The CDR3 protein is CASSLILAGYQETQYF. The CDR3 DNA is TGTGCCAGCAGTTTAATCCTAGCGGGGTACCAAGAGACCCAGTACTTC.

This clonotype was seen ten or more times. The chain joins TRBV12-3 or TRBV12-4 to TRBJ2-1; D is ambiguous. This CDR3 is built from 14 residues. The V end was cut by 8 bases, the J end by 8 bases, with 19 bases between. The CDR3 region has the DNA TGTGCCAGCGGCAAACGGCCCCCATACGATGAGCAGTTCTTC. Translated: CASGKRPPYDEQFF.

This clonotype was seen repeatedly, ten times or more. The chain has TRBV2 and TRBJ2-1; a weak D match, TRBD1 (6 bases). The CDR3 has 15 amino acids. Trimming stripped 1 base from V and 4 bases from J, with 11 bases between. Germline-derived CDR1 and CDR2 are SNHLY and FYNNEI. In DNA form, the CDR3 reads TGTGCCAGCAGTGAAGTGGGGACACAGTACAATGAGCAGTTCTTC. Its translation: CASSEVGTQYNEQFF.

This clonotype was recorded a few times. The rearrangement joins TRBV9 to TRBJ1-1; D is unclear. The V gene lost 1 base and the J gene lost 4 bases, with 2 bases spanning the gap. Germline V gives CDR1 SGDLS, CDR2 YYNGEE. The CDR3 length is 11 residues. Here the CDR3 DNA reads TGTGCCAGCAGCGTACCCACTGAAGCTTTCTTT. It yields the protein CASSVPTEAFF.

This clonotype was seen ten or more times. This sequence joins TRBV28 and TRBJ1-5, with unresolved D. CDR1 and CDR2 from the germline V gene are MDHEN and SYDVKM. Between the trimmed V and J ends, which lost 4 bases and 6 bases, there was a span of 13 bases. This CDR3 region has 14 residues. The CDR3 bases are TGTGCCAGCAGTTCATTGGGGTCCCGTCAGCCCCAGCATTTT. It codes for CASSSLGSRQPQHF.

At least ten counts were recorded for this clonotype. CDR3 residues: CASSRGAGGTNTGELFF. The CDR3 DNA follows: TGTGCCAGCAGCCGAGGAGCGGGAGGCACGAACACCGGGGAGCTGTTTTTT. The chain recombines TRBV7-6 with TRBJ2-2, with 9 bases that match TRBD2. V shed 5 bases and J 0 bases; nucleotides not matched to a gene: 7. Germline-derived CDR1 and CDR2 are SGHVS and FNYEAQ. The CDR3 sequence is 17 residues long.

The table lists this clonotype with many counts. The chain has TRBV4-1 and TRBJ1-2; 8 nucleotides align to TRBD1. The trim removed 0 bases at V and 8 bases at J, leaving 11 bases unmatched. The CDR3 is 16 residues long. Per the germline V gene, CDR1 is MGHRA and CDR2 is YSYEKL. CDR3 protein: CASSQDPGSRGLGYTF. In DNA, the CDR3 is TGCGCCAGCAGCCAAGATCCCGGAAGCAGGGGGCTCGGCTACACCTTC.

This clonotype was counted a few times. The chain carries TRBV27 and TRBJ2-7; D is undetermined. Trimming shortened V by 4 bases and J by 0 bases, and 10 bases separated the two germline ends. CDR1 MNHEY and CDR2 SMNVEV come from the germline V gene (reference sequence). The CDR3 consists of 14 residues. DNA of the CDR3: TGTGCCAGCAGTTACACCTGGGGCTCCTACGAGCAGTACTTC. Translating gives CASSYTWGSYEQYF.

Many counts were recorded for this clonotype. The chain carries TRBV12-3 or TRBV12-4 and TRBJ1-1; 7 bases are shared with TRBD1. The length of the CDR3 is 15 residues. The ends lost 5 bases at V and 3 bases at J; junction bases unmatched: 9. The CDR3 region has the DNA TGTGCCAGCAGTGGCGCCGACAGGGAGGACACTGAAGCTTTCTTT. This translates into CASSGADREDTEAFF.

A few counts support this clonotype. V usage is TRBV28 and J usage is TRBJ2-7; the match to TRBD1 covers 8 bases. J gave up 2 bases and V 6 bases, and 6 bases lay outside the gene matches. The CDR3 loop spans 14 amino acids. From germline, CDR1 is MDHEN and CDR2 SYDVKM. Here the CDR3 reads CASSYRTGTYEQYV. Written as DNA, the CDR3 is TGTGCCAGCAGCTACCGGACAGGGACCTACGAGCAGTACGTC.

This clonotype has a count of ten or more. This chain links TRBV20-1 with TRBJ2-1; the D call may be TRBD1 or TRBD2 (5 bases each). Trimming shortened V by 0 bases and J by 4 bases, and 7 bases separated the two germline ends. This CDR3 has 13 amino acids. CDR1 DFQATT and CDR2 SNEGSKA come from the germline V gene (reference sequence). The CDR3 DNA sequence: TGCAGTGCTAGAGACTGGGGGTACAATGAGCAGTTCTTC. Its protein product is CSARDWGYNEQFF.

This chain joins TRBV27 and TRBJ1-6; 8 bases align to TRBD1. CDR3 length: 14 residues. J gave up 5 bases and V 6 bases, and 3 bases lay outside the gene matches. CDR1 MNHEY and CDR2 SMNVEV come from the germline V gene (reference sequence). The CDR3 region is CASSWGQDNSPLHF. In DNA, the CDR3 is TGTGCCAGCAGCTGGGGACAGGATAATTCACCCCTCCACTTT.

In its sample, this clonotype was seen a few times. The chain couples TRBV2 to TRBJ1-1; the D is unclear. V was cut by 3 bases and J by 0 bases, with 8 bases left in between. Looked up from germline, CDR1 is SNHLY and CDR2 is FYNNEI. CDR3 length: 14 amino acids. The CDR3 reads CASSELGLNTEAFF. The CDR3 nucleotides read TGTGCCAGCAGTGAGCTAGGGTTGAACACTGAAGCTTTCTTT.

This clonotype was seen more than once but under ten times. The V gene is TRBV20-1, the J gene TRBJ2-3, with 14 bases lining up with TRBD2. Germline V gene data show CDR1 as DFQATT and CDR2 as SNEGSKA (reference sequence). The CDR3 covers 16 residues. The V and J ends lost 6 bases and 6 bases, in that order; junction bases with no gene match: 11. The CDR3 region is CSALGLAGAPGDTQYF. The CDR3 DNA follows: TGCAGTGCCCTGGGACTAGCGGGAGCCCCGGGGGATACGCAGTATTTT.

Many counts were recorded for this clonotype. The chain couples TRBV5-1 to TRBJ2-2, with D maybe TRBD1 (7 bases). This CDR3 has 16 amino acids. Germline V CDR1 and CDR2: SGHRS, YFSETQ. Trimming cost V 3 bases and J 4 bases, with 16 bases left between them. The CDR3 reads CASSYGNRGGTGELFF. For the CDR3, the DNA is TGCGCCAGCAGCTACGGTAACAGGGGAGGCACCGGGGAGCTGTTTTTT.

This clonotype was found many times. The rearrangement joins TRBV5-1 to TRBJ2-2; TRBD2 matches 11 bases. After removal of 5 bases from V and 7 bases from J, the junction contained 31 bases not matched to a gene. Germline-derived CDR1 and CDR2 are SGHRS and YFSETQ. The CDR3 runs 23 residues. The CDR3 protein is CASRRLRFFRGLAETPSGGELFF. In DNA, the CDR3 is TGCGCCAGCAGACGTCTCAGGTTTTTTAGGGGACTAGCGGAGACACCTTCTGGCGGGGAGCTGTTTTTT.

The chain couples TRBV12-3 or TRBV12-4 to TRBJ2-1; TRBD2 aligns across 9 bases. The CDR3 is 16 residues long. The CDR3 sequence: CATSLETSGLNNEQFF. CDR3 sequence (DNA): TGTGCGACCAGCCTGGAGACTAGCGGACTTAACAATGAGCAGTTCTTC.

The chain recombines TRBV12-5 with TRBJ2-7; D not certain. Trimming cost V 5 bases and J 4 bases, with 9 bases left between them. CDR1 is LGHNT, CDR2 FRNRAP, per germline. CDR3 length: 12 residues. CDR3 nucleotide sequence: TGTGCTAGTGGTCTGCGAACTTACGAGCAGTACTTC. This encodes CASGLRTYEQYF.

This clonotype was observed at least ten times. The rearrangement links TRBV29-1 to TRBJ2-1, with 7 nucleotides matching TRBD2. V was pared by 4 bases and J by 1 base, with 16 bases of the junction left unmatched. The CDR3 has 18 amino acids. Per the germline V gene, CDR1 is SQVTM and CDR2 is ANQGSEA. CDR3 sequence reads: CSVAGSFGREMSYNEQFF. DNA of the CDR3: TGCAGCGTTGCAGGAAGCTTTGGGCGGGAGATGTCCTACAATGAGCAGTTCTTC.